What follows are 26 T cell receptor beta chains derived from one specimen sequenced in a study of cytomegalovirus exposure and HLA in healthy donors. Primers: 60 Vbeta forward and 13 Jbeta reverse. Only in-frame clones appear in the TCRdb table, and some are missing; sequencing was by immunoSEQ multiplex PCR. The profile shows 150,000 to 200,000 clones, 82% of them singletons. Sequenced sample: PBMCs. The source of these receptors is a girl aged 2 to 9 in good health and CMV-seropositive.

This clone occurred a few times. This sequence joins TRBV4-1 and TRBJ2-7; TRBD1 matches at 7 bases. The CDR3 sequence is 17 residues long. Looked up from germline, CDR1 is MGHRA and CDR2 is YSYEKL. The V gene end was trimmed by 0 bases and the J gene end by 0 bases; junction bases not matched to a gene: 8. The CDR3 nucleotides are TGCGCCAGCAGCCAAGATTACAACAGGGGAGACTCCTACGAGCAGTACTTC. Translated: CASSQDYNRGDSYEQYF.

J is TRBJ1-1 and V is TRBV9; 9 bases match TRBD1. The CDR3 covers 15 residues. Germline CDR1 is SGDLS and CDR2 is YYNGEE. Losses at the gene ends were 4 bases for V and 4 bases for J; bases not matched to a gene: 8. The CDR3 DNA is TGTGCCAGCAGCACCCCTCTGACAGGGGGCACTGAAGCTTTCTTT. This codes for CASSTPLTGGTEAFF. Complete variable domain (other parts from reference TRBV9 and TRBJ1-1): DSGVTQTPKHLITATGQRVTLRCSPRSGDLSVYWYQQSLDQGLQFLIQYYNGEERAKGNILERFSAQQFPDLHSELNLSSLELGDSALYFCASSTPLTGGTEAFFGQGTRLTVV.

This chain uses TRBV30 with TRBJ1-2; a possible D gene is TRBD1 (6 bases). Per germline, CDR1 GTSNPN and CDR2 SVGIG (reference sequence). V was pared by 2 bases and J by 5 bases, with 12 bases between. The CDR3 runs 13 residues. CDR3 DNA sequence: TGTGCCTGGAGTTTTGGACAGATATATGGCTACACCTTC. Amino acid sequence: CAWSFGQIYGYTF.

The CDR3 coding sequence is TGTGCCAGCAGCGTAGATGCGGGAGAGCCCTACAATGAGCAGTTCTTC. It is translated as CASSVDAGEPYNEQFF. The V call is TRBV9, the J call TRBJ2-1; the match to TRBD2 covers 7 bases. The V gene's germline CDR1 is SGDLS and CDR2 YYNGEE. This CDR3 contains 16 residues. J was trimmed by 2 bases and V by 0 bases; bases with no gene match: 5.

The V and J genes are TRBV7-8 and TRBJ2-7; 12 bases are shared with TRBD1. The CDR3 sequence is 17 residues long. The germline CDR1 and CDR2 sequences are SGHVS and FQNEAQ. After removal of 1 base from V and 4 bases from J, the junction contained 8 bases not matched to a gene. This CDR3 is CASSLGVPGQGAYEQYF. DNA of the CDR3: TGTGCCAGCAGCTTAGGAGTGCCGGGACAGGGGGCTTACGAGCAGTACTTC.

The chain is built from TRBV4-1 and TRBJ1-1; D is undetermined. CDR1 and CDR2 from the germline V gene are MGHRA and YSYEKL. This CDR3 comprises 18 residues. Trimming took 1 base from V and 0 from J, leaving 18 bases between them. DNA for the CDR3: TGCGCCAGCAGCCAAGGGGGAGGGTCCTGGAGCATGAACACTGAAGCTTTCTTT. This codes for CASSQGGGSWSMNTEAFF.

The chain joins TRBV5-1 to TRBJ2-5; 12 positions match TRBD1. This CDR3 spans 15 amino acids. CDR1 SGHRS and CDR2 YFSETQ come from the germline V gene. J lost 5 bases, V lost 4 bases, and 6 bases had no gene match. CDR3 bases: TGCGCCAGCAGCCAAGGGACAGGGGGCGGTGAGACCCAGTACTTC. This gives the protein CASSQGTGGGETQYF.

V is TRBV4-1 and J is TRBJ1-6; the D is unclear. Germline CDR1 reads MGHRA; CDR2 reads YSYEKL. The CDR3 spans 14 residues. Trimming removed 2 bases at V and 13 bases at J, with 15 bases between. The CDR3 spells CASSQTGKSGPLHF. DNA of the CDR3: TGCGCCAGCAGCCAAACGGGGAAAAGCGGGCCCCTCCACTTT.

This sequence joins TRBV2 and TRBJ1-4, with TRBD1 as a possible D gene (6 bases). Trimming took 4 bases from V and 7 from J, leaving 10 bases between them. The CDR3 extends over 13 amino acids. From germline, CDR1 is SNHLY and CDR2 FYNNEI. CDR3 DNA sequence: TGTGCCAGCAGTGGGGGGCTGGTTGAAAAACTGTTTTTT. Encoded protein: CASSGGLVEKLFF. Full variable domain (remainder filled in from reference TRBV2 and TRBJ1-4): EPEVTQTPSHQVTQMGQEVILRCVPISNHLYFYWYRQILGQKVEFLVSFYNNEISEKSEIFDDQFSVERPDGSNFTLKIRSTKLEDSAMYFCASSGGLVEKLFFGSGTQLSVL.

This chain connects TRBV30 to TRBJ2-6; no reliable D call. V was shortened by 3 bases and J by 0 bases, with 15 bases between the two germline ends. The CDR3 extends over 17 amino acids. Germline V CDR1 and CDR2: GTSNPN, SVGIG (reference sequence). The CDR3 reads CAWRRGLSYSGANVLTF. CDR3 DNA: TGTGCCTGGAGGCGAGGTTTGTCCTACTCTGGGGCCAACGTCCTGACTTTC.

This clone is a singleton in its sample. This sequence joins TRBV28 and TRBJ1-2; the D is unclear. V shed 4 bases and J shed 4 bases, with 10 bases lying between them. CDR3 length: 13 amino acids. Germline values: CDR1 MDHEN, CDR2 SYDVKM. DNA for the CDR3: TGTGCCAGCAGTTCTACAGCTTTCTATGGCTACACCTTC. Its protein is CASSSTAFYGYTF.

This clone was seen only once. The chain uses TRBV9 and TRBJ2-7; possible D gene TRBD2, 5 bases. Germline V gene data show CDR1 as SGDLS and CDR2 as YYNGEE. This CDR3 comprises 18 residues. Trimming removed 4 bases at V and 0 bases at J, with 23 bases between. CDR3 region: CASSPEWRGRRSSYEQYF. The CDR3 coding sequence is TGTGCCAGCAGCCCCGAGTGGCGCGGGCGGAGGAGCTCCTACGAGCAGTACTTC.

The rearrangement links TRBV6-5 to TRBJ2-1; TRBD2 matches 8 bases. Trimming took 2 bases from V and 4 from J; bases not matched to a gene: 4. The germline V gene has CDR1 MNHEY and CDR2 SVGAGI. The CDR3 length is 15 residues. DNA for the CDR3: TGTGCCAGCAGTTACGGCGGGAGGCCGTACAATGAGCAGTTCTTC. Protein: CASSYGGRPYNEQFF.

The chain uses TRBV21-1 and TRBJ1-2. TRBV21-1 is annotated as a pseudogene. The CDR3 is 16 residues long. Written as DNA, the CDR3 is TGTGCCAGCAGCTCCCGGCGGGGGGGGGCGCGAAAGGGCTACACCTTC. Encoded protein: CASSSRRGGARKGYTF.

The chain employs TRBV7-8 and TRBJ1-1; perhaps TRBD1 as D (5 bases). The CDR3 contains 13 residues. V was cut by 5 bases and J by 6 bases, with 13 bases left in between. In germline, CDR1 is SGHVS, CDR2 FQNEAQ. The CDR3 DNA sequence: TGTGCCAGCAGCCTACGACAGTTGGCTGAAGCTTTCTTT. It encodes CASSLRQLAEAFF.

This clone was seen only a few times. V and J are TRBV5-6 and TRBJ2-7; the D is unclear. Germline loops: CDR1 SGHDT, CDR2 YYEEEE. The CDR3 is 14 residues long. Trimming left V 1 base short and J 6 bases short, with 14 bases between. CDR3 DNA: TGTGCCAGCAGCTTGTCGGCTGCATCGGGCGAGCAGTACTTC. Translating gives CASSLSAASGEQYF.

This clone has just one count. The chain employs TRBV9 and TRBJ1-2; 9 bases align to TRBD1. The CDR3 has 15 amino acids. Germline CDR1 SGDLS, CDR2 YYNGEE. J was trimmed by 5 bases and V by 3 bases; bases with no gene match: 8. The CDR3 loop reads CASSEDRGPPYGYTF. The CDR3 nucleotides are TGTGCCAGCAGCGAGGACAGGGGCCCCCCTTATGGCTACACCTTC.

V usage is TRBV4-1 and J usage is TRBJ1-6; 8 bases line up with TRBD1. Germline CDR1 reads MGHRA; CDR2 reads YSYEKL. V shed 4 bases, J shed 3 bases, and the junction held 5 bases outside the gene matches. This CDR3 contains 16 residues. In nucleotides, the CDR3 is TGCGCCAGCAGCCCCCGGGACAGGAGCTATAATTCACCCCTCCACTTT. Amino acid sequence: CASSPRDRSYNSPLHF.

This chain uses TRBV7-9 with TRBJ2-2; TRBD1 might be the D (6 bases). The V and J ends lost 5 bases and 4 bases respectively, with 14 bases between them. CDR3 length: 15 residues. Germline values: CDR1 SEHNR, CDR2 FQNEAQ (reference sequence). In nucleotides, the CDR3 is TGTGCCAGCAGCACCTCCTTGACAGGCACCGGGGAGCTGTTTTTT. As protein: CASSTSLTGTGELFF.

This chain joins TRBV10-3 and TRBJ1-2, with 7 bases fitting TRBD1. J lost 6 bases, V lost 6 bases, and 10 bases had no gene match. Germline assignment: CDR1 ENHRY and CDR2 SYGVKD. CDR3 length: 14 residues. CDR3 residues: CAIRGLTGDHGYTF. CDR3 DNA: TGTGCCATCAGAGGACTAACAGGGGACCATGGCTACACCTTC.

The chain joins TRBV30 to TRBJ2-5, with 8 bases matching TRBD2. J lost 5 bases, V lost 0 bases, and 5 bases had no gene match. The CDR3 sequence is 14 residues long. Germline lookup yields CDR1 GTSNPN and CDR2 SVGIG (reference sequence). The CDR3 nucleotides are TGTGCCTGGAGTGTGGCGGGAGGAGTGGAGACCCAGTACTTC. It translates to CAWSVAGGVETQYF.

The chain employs TRBV15 and TRBJ1-6; 7 nucleotides align to TRBD1. Per germline, CDR1 LNHNV and CDR2 YYDKDF (reference sequence). The CDR3 loop spans 14 amino acids. V was clipped by 0 bases and J by 10 bases; unmatched bases: 3. CDR3 in DNA: TGTGCCACCAGCAGAGATCAGGGGGGCTCACCCCTCCACTTT. Amino acid sequence: CATSRDQGGSPLHF.

This rearrangement joins TRBV5-1 to TRBJ2-3; D is possibly TRBD1 (6 bases). Germline CDR1 reads SGHRS; CDR2 reads YFSETQ. The CDR3 loop spans 17 amino acids. The V gene lost 0 bases and the J gene lost 3 bases, with 17 bases spanning the gap. In DNA, the CDR3 is TGCGCCAGCAGCTTGGCAGCCAATATAGACAGGACAGATACGCAGTATTTT. Translation: CASSLAANIDRTDTQYF. Together with reference TRBV5-1 and TRBJ2-3, the CDR3 gives the full variable domain: KAGVTQTPRYLIKTRGQQVTLSCSPISGHRSVSWYQQTPGQGLQFLFEYFSETQRNKGNFPGRFSGRQFSNSRSEMNVSTLELGDSALYLCASSLAANIDRTDTQYFGPGTRLTVL.

The V and J genes are TRBV12-5 and TRBJ2-2; 13 nucleotides line up with TRBD2. The CDR3 spans 17 residues. Unmatched junction bases numbered 8, after V lost 5 bases and J lost 5 bases. From germline, CDR1 is LGHNT and CDR2 FRNRAP. CDR3 protein: CASGKTSGRAGTGELFF. CDR3 bases: TGTGCTAGTGGTAAAACTAGCGGGAGGGCGGGTACCGGGGAGCTGTTTTTT.

This clone has more than one count but fewer than ten. The chain joins TRBV7-9 to TRBJ1-1; possible D gene TRBD1, 5 bases. CDR1 SEHNR and CDR2 FQNEAQ come from the germline V gene (reference sequence). V shed 5 bases and J shed 4 bases, with 23 bases lying between them. This CDR3 comprises 17 residues. CDR3 nucleotide sequence: TGTGCCAGCAGCCAAAATCCGAACAGGCCTTGGGGCACTGAAGCTTTCTTT. Its protein is CASSQNPNRPWGTEAFF.

V is TRBV9 and J is TRBJ1-3, with D possibly matching TRBD1 (5 bases). The germline gives CDR1 SGDLS, CDR2 YYNGEE. Trimming removed 0 bases from V and 0 bases from J, with 10 bases in between. The CDR3 loop spans 16 amino acids. The CDR3 spells CASSVAGSLSGNTIYF. The CDR3, as DNA: TGTGCCAGCAGCGTAGCAGGGTCTCTCTCTGGAAACACCATATATTTT.